This section outlines one T cell receptor beta chain sequence together with its context. This clonotype has ten or more counts. The specificity of this receptor is unknown. No base qualities exist here, and no much larger clone lies one base off it. Ophthalmopathy patients had moderately to severely active disease, Clinical Activity Score of at least 3, NOSPECS grade of at least 4, and disease duration under 3 months. Patients with other autoimmune diseases, uncontrolled infections, pregnancy or lactation were excluded. Clinical symptoms, serum thyroxine, TRAb, thyroid ultrasound and orbital computed tomography formed the basis of the diagnosis. Ficoll-Paque density gradient centrifugation was used to isolate PBMCs from approximately 10 ml of fresh peripheral blood. Total RNA was extracted with Trizol reagent and quality-checked on an Agilent 2100 Bioanalyzer. The data belong to a study of Graves' ophthalmopathy and Graves' hyperthyroidism (dated by TCRdb to the late 2010s). Background for the entire study: Peripheral blood was collected at initial diagnosis, before any treatment. The study used TCR beta repertoire signatures to distinguish Graves' ophthalmopathy from Graves' hyperthyroidism and to predict progression to ophthalmopathy. T-cell repertoires of thyroid tissue and blood were compared in six or seven hyperthyroidism patients. In total, approximately 140 blood samples were TCR-sequenced: roughly 45 ophthalmopathy, some 75 hyperthyroidism and roughly 17 hyperthyroidism-to-ophthalmopathy patients. The independent validation cohort included 20 or so hyperthyroidism patients plus 17 patients who later progressed from hyperthyroidism to ophthalmopathy. Following sample collection, hyperthyroidism patients were given methimazole at a starting dose of 30 mg daily, and ophthalmopathy patients were given high-dose intravenous methylprednisolone. To explore V-J signatures that separate ophthalmopathy from hyperthyroidism, a discovery set of about a hundred patients was enrolled, consisting of 43 with ophthalmopathy and roughly 59 with stable hyperthyroidism.

TCR beta CDR3 regions were amplified from RNA transcripts for repertoire sequencing. HTBI primers and the Qiagen OneStep RT-PCR kit were used in a first-round RT-PCR, which was followed by a second-round multiplex PCR, size selection and purification. Libraries were sequenced paired-end with 100 bp reads on an Illumina HiSeq2000. Regarding the original processing steps: SOAPnuke was used to process the reads, removing any read that contained adapters or uncalled bases, had a mean Phred below 15, or lacked an exact match to the constant primer or identifier. High-quality paired reads were merged with COPE v1.2.5. Clonotypes were defined as unique nucleotide sequences and were aligned to IMGT TRB V, D and J references using MiTCR v1.1. Only V-J combinations with frequency above 0.0001 were analysed, covering approximately 99% of repertoires. For each V-J combination, a TCR clonal expansion and chaos score was defined as the ratio of F50 clonal expansion to chaos observed in the TCRdist matrix. Features were reduced by Welch's t-statistics and random forest to around 14 V-J combinations, which fed a naive Bayes classifier. The Morisita-Horn index was used to measure how similar the thyroid and blood repertoires were. The public reads were reprocessed in TCRdb via fastp at Q25 and MiXCR, keeping in-frame beta chains. Records with the same CDR3 protein are collapsed into one entry carrying the most frequent genes and DNA. Here the V and J calls rest on TCRdb's processing, not on the authors' analysis. This sample lists under 400,000 distinct CDR3 sequences; 15% to 20% were detected once. The ten largest make up 9% to 15% of the sample.

Broader findings and caveats from the paper: In cross-validation, the 13-signature model distinguished ophthalmopathy from stable hyperthyroidism with approximately 85% sensitivity and roughly 81% specificity, and in the test set the corresponding values were approximately 80% and 68%. In validation, the model predicted ophthalmopathy progression with about 64% sensitivity and approximately 78% specificity; some 13 predicted patients were CT-confirmed with GO in a median of about 6.1 months. Most of the expanded thyroid clonotypes with a frequency above 0.001 were also detected in blood, and it was suggested that the thyroid immune response may be reflected by blood repertoires. No statistical method was used to set the sample size in advance, and the investigators knew which group each participant was assigned to.

V is shortened by 4 bases, J by 3 bases, and the region joining them spans 9 bases. The CDR3 spans 13 residues, from the cysteine through the phenylalanine. Left in the record is the CDR3 DNA by itself, 39 bases read in frame from the first base. The receptor chain draws on TRBV12-3 or TRBV12-4 and TRBJ2-5, with no confidently assigned D gene. This TCR came from an adult man with Graves' ophthalmopathy. Material for sequencing was peripheral blood. Here the CDR3 is given as CASSSLTEETQYF. The sequenced DNA: TGTGCCAGCAGTTCCCTAACGGAAGAGACCCAGTACTTC.